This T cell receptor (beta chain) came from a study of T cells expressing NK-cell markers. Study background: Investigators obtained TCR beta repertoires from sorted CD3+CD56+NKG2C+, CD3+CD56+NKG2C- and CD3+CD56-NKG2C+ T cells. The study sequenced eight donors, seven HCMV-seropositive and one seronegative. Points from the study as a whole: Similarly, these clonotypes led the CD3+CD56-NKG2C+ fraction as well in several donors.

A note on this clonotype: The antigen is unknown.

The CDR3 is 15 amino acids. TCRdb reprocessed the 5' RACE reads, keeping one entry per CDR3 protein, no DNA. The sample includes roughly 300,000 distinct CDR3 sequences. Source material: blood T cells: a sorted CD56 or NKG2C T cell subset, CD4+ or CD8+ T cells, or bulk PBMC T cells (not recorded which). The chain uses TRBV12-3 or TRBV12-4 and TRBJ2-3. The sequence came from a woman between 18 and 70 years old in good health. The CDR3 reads CASSLLLDSTDTQYF.